A selection of T cell receptor beta chains follows, all from one sample in a study of shared clonotypes between healthy human individuals. Generated by immunoSEQ multiplex PCR, the TCRdb table keeps only in-frame clones and is missing some. This sample has fewer than 500,000 clones, with about three quarters found just once. Sequencing input: PBMCs. The source is a middle-aged woman in good health. Some clones in this sample may be carry-over from other donors' samples. CDR3s include the opening cysteine and the closing phenylalanine or tryptophan. The D gene is left open where the match is weak. Size is omitted from some rows. Given values are once, few, many or a class for expanded clones.

>TRBV25-1|.|.|TRBJ2-2
TGTGCCAGCAGACAGTCCGGGGAGCTGTTTTTT
CASRQSGELFF
>TRBV7-8|.|.|TRBJ2-3
TGTGCCAGCAGCTTAGCGCGTGGCGGAAACACAGATACGCAGTATTTT
CASSLARGGNTDTQYF
>TRBV11-3|once|TRBD1|TRBJ2-2
TGTGCCAGCAGCGCCCGGACAGGGAAGGGCACCGGGGAGCTGTTTTTT
CASSARTGKGTGELFF
>TRBV7-9|.|.|TRBJ2-5
TGTGCCAGCAGCCCCCGGACAGTAGAGACCCAGTACTTC
CASSPRTVETQYF
>TRBV5-8|few|TRBD1|TRBJ2-5
TGTGCCAGCCTTAACAGGGGGAGACAGACCCAGTACTTC
CASLNRGRQTQYF
>TRBV7-9|.|.|TRBJ2-1
TGTGCCAGCAGCTTAGCCGGACAGACTAAATACAATGAGCAGTTCTTC
CASSLAGQTKYNEQFF
>TRBV12-1|.|.|TRBJ1-1
TGTGCCAGCAGCTTTGAGCAGGGTAGGGGGTACACTGAAGCTTTCTTT
CASSFEQGRGYTEAFF
>TRBV27|few|.|TRBJ2-3
TGTGCCAGCAGCTCCCTCGTGTCCGCGGGAAGCACAGATACGCAGTATTTT
CASSSLVSAGSTDTQYF
>TRBV5-1|.|.|TRBJ1-3
TGCGCCAGCAGCTTGGGGACAGATTCTGGAAACACCATATATTTT
CASSLGTDSGNTIYF
>TRBV18|.|.|TRBJ2-1
TGTGCCAGCTCACCACCAGGGGGACTCTACAATGAGCAGTTCTTC
CASSPPGGLYNEQFF
>TRBV29-1|few|TRBD2|TRBJ2-3
TGCAGCGTCCGAGGGGTACTAGCGGATAACACAGATACGCAGTATTTT
CSVRGVLADNTDTQYF
>TRBV9|.|.|TRBJ2-1
TGTGCCAGCAGCGCACCGACCGGGCGCTCCTACAATGAGCAGTTCTTC
CASSAPTGRSYNEQFF
>TRBV4-2|.|TRBD2|TRBJ2-3
TGTGCCAGCAGCCAAGAAAGCTCTAGCGGGAGGTTCGGAGATACGCAGTATTTT
CASSQESSSGRFGDTQYF
>TRBV4-3|.|TRBD1|TRBJ2-5
TGCGCCAGCAGCCAATATAGGACAGGGTTTTACGGGGGCCAAGAGACCCAGTACTTC
CASSQYRTGFYGGQETQYF
>TRBV5-6|few|.|TRBJ2-3
TGTGCCAGCAGCTTGACTGGGGCGATAAGCACAGATACGCAGTATTTT
CASSLTGAISTDTQYF
>TRBV9|.|.|TRBJ1-2
TGTGCCAGCAGCGTGGGACCGGCTAACTATGGCTACACCTTC
CASSVGPANYGYTF
>TRBV9|.|TRBD2|TRBJ2-1
TGTGCCAGCAGCCCTCCGGGACTAGCGTCATCCAATGAGCAGTTCTTC
CASSPPGLASSNEQFF
>TRBV27|few|TRBD2|TRBJ2-7
TGTGCCAGCAGTTTGGCCGGGACTAGCGCCTACGAGCAGTACTTC
CASSLAGTSAYEQYF
>TRBV2|.|TRBD2|TRBJ2-3
TGTGCCAGCAGTGGCGGTCTAGCGGGAGGCGGCACAGATACGCAGTATTTT
CASSGGLAGGGTDTQYF
>TRBV7-8|once|.|TRBJ1-1
TGTGCCAGCAGCCGGACGGCCATGAACACTGAAGCTTTCTTT
CASSRTAMNTEAFF
>TRBV28|.|.|TRBJ2-7
TGTGCCAGCAGTTCCGGGACAAGCCGACGCGAGCAGTACTTC
CASSSGTSRREQYF
>TRBV30|.|TRBD2|TRBJ2-3
TGTGCCTGGAGTAGGCTAGCGGGGGGCACAGATACGCAGTATTTT
CAWSRLAGGTDTQYF
>TRBV2|.|.|TRBJ1-2
TGTGCCAGCAGTGAAAGACAGCTCTATGGCTACACCTTC
CASSERQLYGYTF
>TRBV30|.|TRBD2|TRBJ2-1
TGTGCCTGGAGTCCGGGACTACACAATGAGCAGTTCTTC
CAWSPGLHNEQFF
>TRBV11-2|.|.|TRBJ2-2
TGTGCCAGCAGCTTAGAGCGCCAAACCGGGGAGCTGTTTTTT
CASSLERQTGELFF
>TRBV21-1|.|.|TRBJ2-4
TGTGCCAGCAGCAACGGCCCGGGGGTAGCCAAAAACATTCAGTACTTC
CASSNGPGVAKNIQYF
>TRBV4-2|.|.|TRBJ2-7
TGTGCCAGCAGCCCTACGGGACAAACCTACGAGCAGTACTTC
CASSPTGQTYEQYF